This T cell receptor (beta chain) originates from a study of early stage breast cancer tumors. This table comes from immunoSEQ multiplex PCR, and its TCRdb copy is limited to in-frame clones, with some not included. The sample yields 25,000 to 35,000 clones, about 60% seen once. V was clipped by 0 bases and J by 6 bases, with 8 bases between them. Germline-derived CDR1 and CDR2 are SGHNT and YENEEA. The length of the CDR3 is 13 residues. This sequence joins TRBV11-3 and TRBJ1-1; no reliable D call. The sample comprised breast tumor tissue. This clonotype originated in a person aged 45 to 59 with breast cancer. The CDR3 DNA is TGTGCCAGCAGCTTAGATGTCGGAGCTGAAGCTTTCTTT. This translates into CASSLDVGAEAFF.